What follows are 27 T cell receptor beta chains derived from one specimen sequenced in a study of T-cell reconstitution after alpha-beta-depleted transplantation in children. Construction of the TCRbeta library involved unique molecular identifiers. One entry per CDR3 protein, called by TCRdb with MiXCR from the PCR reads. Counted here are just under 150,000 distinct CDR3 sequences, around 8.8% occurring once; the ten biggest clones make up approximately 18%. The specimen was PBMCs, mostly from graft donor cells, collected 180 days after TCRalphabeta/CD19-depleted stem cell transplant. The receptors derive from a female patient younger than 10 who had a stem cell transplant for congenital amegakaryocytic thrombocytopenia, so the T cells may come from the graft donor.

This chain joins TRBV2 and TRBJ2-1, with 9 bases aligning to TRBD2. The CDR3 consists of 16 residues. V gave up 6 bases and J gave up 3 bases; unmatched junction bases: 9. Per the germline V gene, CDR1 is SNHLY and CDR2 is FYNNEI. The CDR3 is CASREWTSDIYNEQFF. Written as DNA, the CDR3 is TGTGCCAGCAGAGAATGGACTAGCGATATCTACAATGAGCAGTTCTTC.

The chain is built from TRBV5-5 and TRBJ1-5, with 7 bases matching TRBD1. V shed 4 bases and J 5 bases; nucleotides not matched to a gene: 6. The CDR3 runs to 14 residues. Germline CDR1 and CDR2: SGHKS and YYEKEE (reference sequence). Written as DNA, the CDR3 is TGTGCCAGCAGCCTGGGACAGACCTATCAGCCCCAGCATTTT. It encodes CASSLGQTYQPQHF. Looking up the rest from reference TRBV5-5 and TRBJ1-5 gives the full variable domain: DAGVTQSPTHLIKTRGQQVTLRCSPISGHKSVSWYQQVLGQGPQFIFQYYEKEERGRGNFPDRFSARQFPNYSSELNVNALLLGDSALYLCASSLGQTYQPQHFGDGTRLSIL.

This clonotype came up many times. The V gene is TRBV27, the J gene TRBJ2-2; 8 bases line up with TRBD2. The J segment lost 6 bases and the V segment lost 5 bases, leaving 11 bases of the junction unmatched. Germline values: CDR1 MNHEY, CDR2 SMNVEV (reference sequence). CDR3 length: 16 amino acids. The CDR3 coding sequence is TGTGCCAGCAGTCTACTAGCGGCCCCGATAGCCGGGGAGCTGTTTTTT. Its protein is CASSLLAAPIAGELFF.

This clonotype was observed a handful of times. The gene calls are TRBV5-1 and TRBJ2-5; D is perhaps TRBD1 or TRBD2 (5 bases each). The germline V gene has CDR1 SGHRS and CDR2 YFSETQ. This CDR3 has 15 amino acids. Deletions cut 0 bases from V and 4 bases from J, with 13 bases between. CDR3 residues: CASSLGLGDGETQYF. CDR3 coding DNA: TGCGCCAGCAGCTTGGGGCTGGGGGATGGAGAGACCCAGTACTTC. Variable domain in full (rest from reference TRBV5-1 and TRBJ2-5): KAGVTQTPRYLIKTRGQQVTLSCSPISGHRSVSWYQQTPGQGLQFLFEYFSETQRNKGNFPGRFSGRQFSNSRSEMNVSTLELGDSALYLCASSLGLGDGETQYFGPGTRLLVL.

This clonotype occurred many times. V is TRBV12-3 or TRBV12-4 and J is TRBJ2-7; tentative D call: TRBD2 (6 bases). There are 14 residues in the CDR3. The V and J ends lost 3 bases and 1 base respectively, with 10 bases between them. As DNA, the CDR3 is TGTGCCAGCAGTTTTAGCGGACGATCCTACGAGCAGTACTTC. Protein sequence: CASSFSGRSYEQYF.

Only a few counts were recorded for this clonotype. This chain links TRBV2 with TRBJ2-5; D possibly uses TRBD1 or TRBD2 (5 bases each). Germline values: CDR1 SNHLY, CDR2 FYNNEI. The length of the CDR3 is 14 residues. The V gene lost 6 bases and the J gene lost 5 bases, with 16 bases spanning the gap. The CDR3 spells CASRVRRGDETQYF. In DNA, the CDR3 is TGTGCCAGCAGGGTTCGAAGAGGGGACGAGACCCAGTACTTC.

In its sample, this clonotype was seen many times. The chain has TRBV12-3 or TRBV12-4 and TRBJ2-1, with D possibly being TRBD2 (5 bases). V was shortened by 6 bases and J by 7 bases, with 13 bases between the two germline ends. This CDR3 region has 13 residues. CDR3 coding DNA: TGTGCCAGCAGGTTGGGAGTGGGTAATGAGCAGTTCTTC. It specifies CASRLGVGNEQFF.

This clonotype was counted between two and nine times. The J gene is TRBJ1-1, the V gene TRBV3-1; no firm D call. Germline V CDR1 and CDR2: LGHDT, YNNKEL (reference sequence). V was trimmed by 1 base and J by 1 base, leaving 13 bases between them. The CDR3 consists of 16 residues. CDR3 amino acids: CASSQVFYGPNTEAFF. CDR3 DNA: TGTGCCAGCAGCCAAGTCTTCTACGGACCGAACACTGAAGCTTTCTTT. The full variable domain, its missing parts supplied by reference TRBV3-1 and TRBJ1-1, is DTAVSQTPKYLVTQMGNDKSIKCEQNLGHDTMYWYKQDSKKFLKIMFSYNNKELIINETVPNRFSPKSPDKAHLNLHINSLELGDSAVYFCASSQVFYGPNTEAFFGQGTRLTVV.

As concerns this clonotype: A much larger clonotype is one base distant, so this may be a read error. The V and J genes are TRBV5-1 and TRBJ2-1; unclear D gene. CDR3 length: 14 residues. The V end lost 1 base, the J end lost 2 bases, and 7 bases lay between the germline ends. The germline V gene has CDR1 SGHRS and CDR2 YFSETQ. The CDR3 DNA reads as TGCGCCAGCAGCTTGCACTACGCCTACAATGAGCAGTTCTTC. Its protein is CASSLHYAYNEQFF.

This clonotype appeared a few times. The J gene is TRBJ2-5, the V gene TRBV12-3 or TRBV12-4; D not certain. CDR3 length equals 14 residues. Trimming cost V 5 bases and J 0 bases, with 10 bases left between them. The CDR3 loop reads CASSNWVDQETQYF. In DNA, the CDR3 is TGTGCCAGCAGTAATTGGGTGGACCAAGAGACCCAGTACTTC.

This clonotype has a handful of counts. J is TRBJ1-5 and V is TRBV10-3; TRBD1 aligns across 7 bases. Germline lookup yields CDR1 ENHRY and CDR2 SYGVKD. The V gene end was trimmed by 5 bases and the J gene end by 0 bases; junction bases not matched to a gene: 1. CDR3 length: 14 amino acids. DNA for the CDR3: TGTGCCATCAGTCGGACAGGTAGCAATCAGCCCCAGCATTTT. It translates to CAISRTGSNQPQHF.

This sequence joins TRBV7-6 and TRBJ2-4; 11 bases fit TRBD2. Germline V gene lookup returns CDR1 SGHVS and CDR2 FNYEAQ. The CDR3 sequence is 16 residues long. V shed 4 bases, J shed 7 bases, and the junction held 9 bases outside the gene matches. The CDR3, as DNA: TGTGCCAGCAGCTCCTTAGCGGGGGGGCCTTTGAACATTCAGTACTTC. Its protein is CASSSLAGGPLNIQYF.

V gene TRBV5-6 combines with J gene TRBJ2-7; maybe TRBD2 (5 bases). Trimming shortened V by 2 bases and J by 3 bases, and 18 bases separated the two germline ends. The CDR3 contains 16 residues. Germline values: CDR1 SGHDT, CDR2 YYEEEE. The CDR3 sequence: CASSFGLRKAGYEQYF. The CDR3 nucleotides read TGTGCCAGCAGCTTCGGGCTCAGAAAGGCGGGCTACGAGCAGTACTTC.

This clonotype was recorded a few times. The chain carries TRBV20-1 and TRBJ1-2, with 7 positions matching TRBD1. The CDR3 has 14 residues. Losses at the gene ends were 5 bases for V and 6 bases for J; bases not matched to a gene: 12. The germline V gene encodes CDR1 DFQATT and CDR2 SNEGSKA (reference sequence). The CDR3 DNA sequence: TGCAGTGCTTACAATAGACAGGGTCCGGATGGCTACACCTTC. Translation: CSAYNRQGPDGYTF.

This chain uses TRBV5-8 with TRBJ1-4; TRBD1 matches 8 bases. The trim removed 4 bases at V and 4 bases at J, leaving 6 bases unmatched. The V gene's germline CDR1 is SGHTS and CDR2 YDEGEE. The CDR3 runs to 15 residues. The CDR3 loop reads CASSGGQDFNEKLFF. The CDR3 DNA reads TGTGCCAGCAGCGGGGGACAGGACTTTAATGAAAAACTGTTTTTT.

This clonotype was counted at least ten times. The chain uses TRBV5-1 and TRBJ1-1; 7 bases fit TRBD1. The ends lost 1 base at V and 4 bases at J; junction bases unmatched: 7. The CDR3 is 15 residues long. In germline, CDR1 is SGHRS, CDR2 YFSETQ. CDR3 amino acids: CASSLIADRPTEAFF. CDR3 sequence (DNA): TGCGCCAGCAGCTTGATTGCGGACAGGCCCACTGAAGCTTTCTTT.

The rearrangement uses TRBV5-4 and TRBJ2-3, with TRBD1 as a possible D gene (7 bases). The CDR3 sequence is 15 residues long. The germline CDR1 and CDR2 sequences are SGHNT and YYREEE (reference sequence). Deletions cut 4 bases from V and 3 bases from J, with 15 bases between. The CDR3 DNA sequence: TGTGCCAGCAGCGGCGGGACAGTTGAAACAGATACGCAGTATTTT. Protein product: CASSGGTVETDTQYF. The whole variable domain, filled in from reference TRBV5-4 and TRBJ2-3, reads ETGVTQSPTHLIKTRGQQVTLRCSSQSGHNTVSWYQQALGQGPQFIFQYYREEENGRGNFPPRFSGLQFPNYSSELNVNALELDDSALYLCASSGGTVETDTQYFGPGTRLTVL.

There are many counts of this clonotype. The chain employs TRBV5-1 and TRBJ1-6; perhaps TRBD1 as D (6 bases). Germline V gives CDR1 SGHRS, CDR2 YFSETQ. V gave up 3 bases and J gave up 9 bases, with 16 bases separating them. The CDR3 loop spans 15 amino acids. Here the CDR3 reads CASSSDAGAGSPLHF. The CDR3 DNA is TGCGCCAGCAGCTCCGATGCGGGGGCGGGTTCACCCCTCCACTTT.

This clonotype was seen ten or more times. CDR3 nucleotide sequence: TGTGCCAGCAGCTTACTGGATGACAATCAGGGCTACAATGAGCAGTTCTTC. It encodes CASSLLDDNQGYNEQFF. The genes are TRBV7-2 and TRBJ2-1; weak D call: TRBD1 (5 bases). The germline V gene has CDR1 SGHTA and CDR2 FQGNSA. V was trimmed by 2 bases and J by 3 bases, leaving 17 bases between them. CDR3 length equals 17 residues.

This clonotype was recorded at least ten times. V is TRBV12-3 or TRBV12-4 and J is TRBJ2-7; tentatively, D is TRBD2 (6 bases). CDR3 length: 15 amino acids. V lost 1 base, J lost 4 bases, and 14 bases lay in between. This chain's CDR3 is CASSLGPGGWYEQYF. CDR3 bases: TGTGCCAGCAGTTTAGGTCCCGGGGGTTGGTACGAGCAGTACTTC.

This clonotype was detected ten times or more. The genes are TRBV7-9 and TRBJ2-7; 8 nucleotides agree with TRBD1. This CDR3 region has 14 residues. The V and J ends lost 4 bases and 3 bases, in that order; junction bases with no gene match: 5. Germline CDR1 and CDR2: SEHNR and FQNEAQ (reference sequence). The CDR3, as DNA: TGTGCCAGCAGCTCGAGGACAGGGTACTACGAGCAGTACTTC. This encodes CASSSRTGYYEQYF.

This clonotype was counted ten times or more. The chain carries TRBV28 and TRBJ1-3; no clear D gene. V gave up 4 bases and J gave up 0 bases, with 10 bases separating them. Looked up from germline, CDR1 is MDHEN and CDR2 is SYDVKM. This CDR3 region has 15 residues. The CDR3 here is CASSSGKSSGNTIYF. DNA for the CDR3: TGTGCCAGCAGTTCCGGGAAGAGCTCTGGAAACACCATATATTTT.

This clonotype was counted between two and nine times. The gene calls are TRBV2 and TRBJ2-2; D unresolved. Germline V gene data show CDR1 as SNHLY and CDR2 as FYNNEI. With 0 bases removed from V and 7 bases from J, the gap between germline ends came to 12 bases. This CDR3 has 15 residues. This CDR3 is CASSEARRTDGELFF. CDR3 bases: TGTGCCAGCAGTGAAGCGCGCCGGACGGACGGGGAGCTGTTTTTT.

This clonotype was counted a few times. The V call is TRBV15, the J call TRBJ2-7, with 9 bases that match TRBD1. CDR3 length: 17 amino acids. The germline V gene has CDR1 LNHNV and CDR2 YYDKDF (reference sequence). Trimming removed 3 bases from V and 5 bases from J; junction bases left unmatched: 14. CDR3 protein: CATSSFEGGQGNHEQYF. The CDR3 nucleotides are TGTGCCACCAGCAGCTTCGAAGGAGGACAGGGGAACCACGAGCAGTACTTC.

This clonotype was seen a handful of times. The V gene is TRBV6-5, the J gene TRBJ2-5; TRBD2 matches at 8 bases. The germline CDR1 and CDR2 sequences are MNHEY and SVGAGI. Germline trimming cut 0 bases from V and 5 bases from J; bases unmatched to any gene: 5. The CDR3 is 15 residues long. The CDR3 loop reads CASSYSGGGYETQYF. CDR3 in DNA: TGTGCCAGCAGTTACTCAGGCGGGGGGTATGAGACCCAGTACTTC.

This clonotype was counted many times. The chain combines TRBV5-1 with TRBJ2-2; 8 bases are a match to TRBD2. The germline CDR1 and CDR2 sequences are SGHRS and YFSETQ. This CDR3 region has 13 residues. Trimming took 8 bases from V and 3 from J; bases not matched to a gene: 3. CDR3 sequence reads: CASVGRDTGELFF. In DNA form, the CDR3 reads TGCGCCAGTGTCGGGAGGGACACCGGGGAGCTGTTTTTT.

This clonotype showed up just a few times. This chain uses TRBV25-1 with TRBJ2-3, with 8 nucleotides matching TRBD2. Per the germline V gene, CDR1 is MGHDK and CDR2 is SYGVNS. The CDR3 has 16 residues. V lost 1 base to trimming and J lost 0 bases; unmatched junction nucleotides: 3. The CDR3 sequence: CASSESRGGSTDTQYF. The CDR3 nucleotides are TGTGCCAGCAGTGAATCTCGCGGGGGGAGCACAGATACGCAGTATTTT.